Sequencing of this TCR beta chain was carried out in a study of blood T cell repertoires in COVID-19. Overall study context: Sources were T cells, B-cell-depleted T cells, or PBMCs; the material itself was cDNA or gDNA.

Clones were sequenced by immunoSEQ multiplex PCR, and TCRdb holds only the in-frame ones, with some missing. The data hold fewer than 400,000 clones, with roughly nine tenths observed a single time. Sample: PBMCs or T cells enriched from blood (not recorded which). The sequence was collected from a woman aged 30 to 39 who had recovered from COVID-19.

The DNA of the CDR3 is TGTGCCAGCAGCGATACTAGTGATGGCACAGATACGCAGTATTTT. It is translated as CASSDTSDGTDTQYF. The chain uses TRBV27 and TRBJ2-3, with D possibly TRBD2 on 5 matching bases. CDR1 is MNHEY and CDR2 is SMNVEV in the germline V gene (reference sequence). CDR3 length equals 15 residues. Deletions cut 6 bases from V and 1 base from J, with 14 bases between.